These 27 T cell receptor beta chains were sequenced from one sample in a study of blood T cell repertoires in COVID-19. The table came from immunoSEQ multiplex PCR; TCRdb's copy has only in-frame clones and leaves some out. The sample lists around 60,000 clones, roughly nine tenths occurring once. The source material was peripheral blood. The receptors here all came from a woman aged 55-69 years with COVID-19, enrolled during active disease.

The CDR3 is CASTTGGNEQFF. CDR3 DNA sequence: TGTGCCAGTACAACAGGGGGCAATGAGCAGTTCTTC. The chain joins TRBV11-2 to TRBJ2-1, with 8 bases aligning to TRBD1. V dropped 9 bases and J dropped 6; count of bases not matched to a gene: 4. This CDR3 has 12 amino acids. Germline lookup yields CDR1 SGHAT and CDR2 FQNNGV.

The V and J genes are TRBV29-1 and TRBJ1-2, with 10 positions matching TRBD1. With 8 bases clipped from V and 8 bases from J, the junction kept 11 bases outside the gene matches. Germline-derived CDR1 and CDR2 are SQVTM and ANQGSEA. This CDR3 comprises 13 residues. CDR3 amino acids: CSTGTGEIQGYTF. The DNA of the CDR3 is TGCAGCACCGGGACAGGGGAGATACAAGGCTACACCTTC.

The chain recombines TRBV6-5 with TRBJ1-2; D might be TRBD1 (5 bases). Germline CDR1 and CDR2: MNHEY and SVGAGI. Trimming removed 10 bases from V and 3 bases from J, with 12 bases in between. The CDR3 loop spans 12 amino acids. The CDR3 sequence is CANFRDYYGYTF. The CDR3 DNA follows: TGTGCCAACTTCCGGGACTACTATGGCTACACCTTC.

The V and J genes are TRBV4-3 and TRBJ2-5, with TRBD2 matching 7 bases. The CDR3 spans 16 residues. Losses at the gene ends were 0 bases for V and 5 bases for J; bases not matched to a gene: 9. Germline assignment: CDR1 LGHNA and CDR2 YSLEER. This chain's CDR3 is CASSQDGGRAEETQYF. The CDR3 DNA sequence: TGCGCCAGCAGCCAAGATGGGGGGAGGGCCGAGGAGACCCAGTACTTC.

The chain is built from TRBV6-2 or TRBV6-3 and TRBJ1-1; D uncertain. Trimming cost V 0 bases and J 11 bases, with 13 bases left between them. The CDR3 has 13 residues. Per the germline V gene, CDR1 is MNHEY and CDR2 is SVGEGT. The CDR3 loop is CASSYSTEFEAFF. CDR3 sequence (DNA): TGTGCCAGCAGTTACTCCACAGAATTTGAGGCTTTCTTT.

This rearrangement joins TRBV9 to TRBJ2-7, with 8 positions matching TRBD2. CDR3 length: 16 residues. Germline values: CDR1 SGDLS, CDR2 YYNGEE. V was clipped by 4 bases and J by 6 bases; unmatched bases: 15. In DNA, the CDR3 is TGTGCCAGCAGCCTGCGGGGGGCTTCACCGCTCGGCGAGCAGTACTTC. Its translation is CASSLRGASPLGEQYF.

V is TRBV7-2 and J is TRBJ2-7; 7 positions match TRBD2. V lost 5 bases to trimming and J lost 2 bases; unmatched junction nucleotides: 12. Germline V lookup: CDR1 SGHTA, CDR2 FQGNSA. This CDR3 is 16 amino acids long. CDR3 in amino acids: CASSPGTGGVAYEQYF. Written as DNA, the CDR3 is TGTGCCAGCAGCCCCGGTACGGGGGGAGTTGCCTACGAGCAGTACTTC.

The V and J genes are TRBV19 and TRBJ1-2; no firm D call. V dropped 6 bases and J dropped 4 bases, with 12 bases sitting between them. The CDR3 extends over 13 amino acids. CDR1 is LNHDA and CDR2 is SQIVND in the germline V gene (reference sequence). The CDR3 is CASSDSGGYGYTF. In nucleotides, the CDR3 is TGTGCCAGTAGCGACTCCGGAGGCTATGGCTACACCTTC.

V is TRBV27 and J is TRBJ1-2; D may be TRBD1 (5 bases). Germline CDR1 reads MNHEY; CDR2 reads SMNVEV (reference sequence). Trimming left V 5 bases short and J 6 bases short, with 25 bases between. The CDR3 has 17 amino acids. CDR3: CASSPHPGGSRVDGYTF. The CDR3 nucleotides read TGTGCCAGCAGTCCCCATCCGGGGGGTTCCCGGGTCGATGGCTACACCTTC.

This rearrangement joins TRBV4-2 to TRBJ2-7; 10 bases map to TRBD2. Germline-derived CDR1 and CDR2 are LGHNA and YNFKEQ. V shed 1 base and J 3 bases; nucleotides not matched to a gene: 3. This CDR3 has 15 residues. CDR3 in DNA: TGTGCCAGCAGCCAAGTCGCTAGCGGGGGCTACGAGCAGTACTTC. Amino acids: CASSQVASGGYEQYF.

The genes are TRBV12-3 or TRBV12-4 and TRBJ1-4, with D hard to call. This CDR3 region has 11 residues. With 3 bases removed from V and 7 bases from J, the gap between germline ends came to 3 bases. The CDR3 DNA reads TGTGCCAGCAGTTTCCTTGAAAAACTGTTTTTT. Protein: CASSFLEKLFF.

This clone came up once. The chain links TRBV5-6 to TRBJ2-2; 8 nucleotides agree with TRBD1. Germline loops: CDR1 SGHDT, CDR2 YYEEEE. The CDR3 consists of 16 residues. J lost 0 bases, V lost 1 base, and 2 bases had no gene match. Here the CDR3 reads CASSLPGQANTGELFF. DNA of the CDR3: TGTGCCAGCAGCTTGCCGGGACAGGCGAACACCGGGGAGCTGTTTTTT.

This chain joins TRBV6-5 and TRBJ2-1; 14 positions match TRBD2. This CDR3 is built from 15 residues. The V and J ends lost 8 bases and 6 bases, in that order; junction bases with no gene match: 6. Germline lookup yields CDR1 MNHEY and CDR2 SVGAGI. CDR3 residues: CASATTSGRGNEQFF. The DNA for the CDR3 is TGTGCCAGCGCAACGACTAGCGGGAGGGGCAATGAGCAGTTCTTC.

The chain has TRBV6-6 and TRBJ1-2, with 8 nucleotides matching TRBD1. The length of the CDR3 is 17 residues. Germline trimming cut 5 bases from V and 2 bases from J; bases unmatched to any gene: 13. Germline CDR1 reads MNHNY; CDR2 reads SVGAGI (reference sequence). The CDR3 sequence is CASSPRSGGASNYGYTF. The CDR3 DNA is TGTGCCAGCAGTCCCCGGTCAGGGGGCGCTTCAAACTATGGCTACACCTTC.

The rearrangement uses TRBV10-3 and TRBJ2-7, with 7 bases lining up with TRBD1. Germline-derived CDR1 and CDR2 are ENHRY and SYGVKD. This CDR3 contains 12 residues. Germline trimming cut 9 bases from V and 2 bases from J; bases unmatched to any gene: 4. CDR3 in DNA: TGTGCCATTGGACAGGAGCCCTACGAGCAGTACTTC. Translating gives CAIGQEPYEQYF.

The chain uses TRBV6-5 and TRBJ2-7; tentative D call: TRBD1 (5 bases). The V end lost 0 bases, the J end lost 2 bases, and 11 bases lay between the germline ends. CDR1 is MNHEY and CDR2 is SVGAGI in the germline V gene. This CDR3 is 15 amino acids long. The chain's CDR3 is CASSYSGQGTYEQYF. DNA for the CDR3: TGTGCCAGCAGTTACTCGGGGCAGGGTACCTACGAGCAGTACTTC.

The chain combines TRBV27 with TRBJ2-7; TRBD2 matches at 7 bases. Unmatched junction bases numbered 11, after V lost 3 bases and J lost 3 bases. The CDR3 spans 16 residues. Germline V gene lookup returns CDR1 MNHEY and CDR2 SMNVEV (reference sequence). The CDR3 sequence is CASSFVDISGNYEQYF. The CDR3, as DNA: TGTGCCAGCAGTTTTGTCGATATCAGCGGGAACTACGAGCAGTACTTC.

The chain has TRBV30 and TRBJ1-5; D not resolved. The CDR3 has 13 residues. The germline V gene encodes CDR1 GTSNPN and CDR2 SVGIG (reference sequence). Deletions cut 1 base from V and 0 bases from J, with 4 bases between. The CDR3 region has the DNA TGTGCCTGGAGTGGGAGTAGCAATCAGCCCCAGCATTTT. Translated: CAWSGSSNQPQHF.

This chain joins TRBV24-1 and TRBJ2-7, with TRBD1 as a possible D gene (7 bases). From germline, CDR1 is KGHDR and CDR2 SFDVKD. V shed 2 bases and J shed 4 bases, with 14 bases lying between them. The CDR3 is 15 amino acids. The CDR3 protein is CATSDSSGGWYEQYF. DNA for the CDR3: TGTGCCACCAGTGATTCCTCAGGGGGGTGGTACGAGCAGTACTTC.

J is TRBJ2-7 and V is TRBV30; D unclear. Per germline, CDR1 GTSNPN and CDR2 SVGIG (reference sequence). Trimming took 1 base from V and 3 from J, leaving 10 bases between them. This CDR3 comprises 13 residues. Here the CDR3 reads CAWSDLANYEQYF. CDR3 sequence (DNA): TGTGCCTGGAGTGACCTGGCCAACTACGAGCAGTACTTC.

V gene TRBV6-5 combines with J gene TRBJ2-5; D possibly corresponds to TRBD1 (5 bases). The CDR3 length is 15 residues. Germline lookup yields CDR1 MNHEY and CDR2 SVGAGI. The V end was cut by 0 bases, the J end by 2 bases, with 10 bases between. The CDR3 coding sequence is TGTGCCAGCAGTTACTCGAGGACATCTCAAGAGACCCAGTACTTC. Its translation: CASSYSRTSQETQYF.

The rearrangement joins TRBV19 to TRBJ1-5; 9 bases are a match to TRBD1. Germline assignment: CDR1 LNHDA and CDR2 SQIVND (reference sequence). The CDR3 has 15 residues. V lost 6 bases and J lost 0; bases outside the gene matches: 3. CDR3 nucleotide sequence: TGTGCCAGTAGCCGGGACAGGGATAGCAATCAGCCCCAGCATTTT. It yields the protein CASSRDRDSNQPQHF.

The rearrangement links TRBV6-6 to TRBJ2-7, with 9 bases aligning to TRBD2. The CDR3 has 15 residues. Germline trimming cut 8 bases from V and 2 bases from J; bases unmatched to any gene: 10. Per the germline V gene, CDR1 is MNHNY and CDR2 is SVGAGI (reference sequence). CDR3 amino acids: CASRARSGSTYEQYF. The CDR3 DNA reads as TGTGCCAGCCGCGCGCGTAGCGGGAGCACCTACGAGCAGTACTTC.

The chain couples TRBV19 to TRBJ1-1; TRBD1 matches 8 bases. The germline V gene has CDR1 LNHDA and CDR2 SQIVND (reference sequence). The CDR3 extends over 14 amino acids. Trimming removed 3 bases from V and 4 bases from J; junction bases left unmatched: 4. The CDR3 bases are TGTGCCAGTAGTATTTCAGACAGGGGCACTGAAGCTTTCTTT. This translates into CASSISDRGTEAFF.

Only one count was recorded for this clone. The rearrangement uses TRBV27 and TRBJ2-1; D is uncertain. CDR1 MNHEY and CDR2 SMNVEV come from the germline V gene (reference sequence). This CDR3 is 17 amino acids long. The ends were cut back, 3 bases at V and 8 bases at J, with 23 bases in the middle. The CDR3 is CASSFLSEIPNGHEQFF. The CDR3 coding sequence is TGTGCCAGCAGTTTCCTCTCGGAAATCCCTAATGGGCATGAGCAGTTCTTC.

This rearrangement joins TRBV11-3 to TRBJ2-7; 9 bases agree with TRBD1. With 5 bases clipped from V and 1 base from J, the junction kept 6 bases outside the gene matches. The germline V gene has CDR1 SGHNT and CDR2 YENEEA. The CDR3 has 15 amino acids. The CDR3 sequence: CASSPGQGWSYEQYF. The DNA for the CDR3 is TGTGCCAGCAGCCCCGGACAGGGGTGGTCCTACGAGCAGTACTTC.

The chain has TRBV9 and TRBJ2-7; D is ambiguous. V lost 0 bases and J 5 bases, leaving 12 bases between the germline ends. This CDR3 contains 14 residues. Per germline, CDR1 SGDLS and CDR2 YYNGEE. CDR3 nucleotides: TGTGCCAGCAGCGTAGTCCTCCCGGTAGACGAGCAGTACTTC. Translating gives CASSVVLPVDEQYF.